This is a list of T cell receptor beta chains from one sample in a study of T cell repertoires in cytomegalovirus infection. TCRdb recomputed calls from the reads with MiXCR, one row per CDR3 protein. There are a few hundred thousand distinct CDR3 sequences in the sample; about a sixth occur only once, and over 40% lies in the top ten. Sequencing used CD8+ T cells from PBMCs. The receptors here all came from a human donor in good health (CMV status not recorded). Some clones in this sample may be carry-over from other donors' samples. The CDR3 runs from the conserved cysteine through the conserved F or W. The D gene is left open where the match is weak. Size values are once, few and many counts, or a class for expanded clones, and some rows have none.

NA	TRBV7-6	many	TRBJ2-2	TGTGCCAGCAGCTTAGCGACGGGAGAAGGGGATGACACCGGGGAGCTGTTTTTT	CASSLATGEGDDTGELFF
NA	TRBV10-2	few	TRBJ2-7	TGCGCCAGTACCCGGGACCCTTCCTACGAGCAGTACTTC	CASTRDPSYEQYF
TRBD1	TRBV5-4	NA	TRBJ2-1	TGTGCCAGCAGCATAACAGACAGGGTGTCCGAGCAGTTCTTC	CASSITDRVSEQFF
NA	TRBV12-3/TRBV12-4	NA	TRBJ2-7	TGTGCCAGCAGTTCTACCTCGGAGCAGTACTTC	CASSSTSEQYF
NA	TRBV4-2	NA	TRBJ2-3	TGTGCCAGCAGCCAAGAAGGTCAGCGTCAAAGGGGCACAGATACGCAGTATTTT	CASSQEGQRQRGTDTQYF
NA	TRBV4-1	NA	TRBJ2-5	TGCGCCAGCAGCCAGGCCGCGACAGCCCAAGAGACCCAGTACTTC	CASSQAATAQETQYF
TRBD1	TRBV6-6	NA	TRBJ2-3	TGTGCCAGCAGCTACACCGGGACAGGGGGCACAGATACGCAGTATTTT	CASSYTGTGGTDTQYF
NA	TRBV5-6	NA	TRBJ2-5	TGTGCCAGCAGCTTGGTCGCTTCGGAAGAGACCCAGTACTTC	CASSLVASEETQYF
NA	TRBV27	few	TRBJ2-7	TGTGCCAGCAGTTTATTAGGACAGAGCTCCTACGAGCAGTACTTC	CASSLLGQSSYEQYF
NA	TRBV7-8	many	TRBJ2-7	TGTGCTAGCAGCTTAGGGCAGCTCTACGAGCAGTACTTC	CASSLGQLYEQYF
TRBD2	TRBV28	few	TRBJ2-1	TGTGCCAGCAGTTCATGGGGACTAGCGGTTTACAATGAGCAGTTCTTC	CASSSWGLAVYNEQFF
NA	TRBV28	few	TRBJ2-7	TGTGCCAGCAGTTTATTAGTTGGGATCTCCTACGAGCAGTACTTC	CASSLLVGISYEQYF
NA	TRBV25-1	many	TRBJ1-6	TGTGCCAGCAGTGGAGGAAAATATAATTCACCCCTCCACTTT	CASSGGKYNSPLHF
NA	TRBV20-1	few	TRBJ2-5	TGCAGTGCTAGTGAGTGGCCCGGGAGTCAAGAGACCCAGTACTTC	CSASEWPGSQETQYF
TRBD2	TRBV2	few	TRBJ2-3	TGTGCCAGCAGTCGGCTAGCGGGGCCCACAGATACGCAGTATTTT	CASSRLAGPTDTQYF
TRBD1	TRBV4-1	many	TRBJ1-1	TGCGCCAGCAGCCAAGAGAGGGGGACAGGGATGAACACTGAAGCTTTCTTT	CASSQERGTGMNTEAFF
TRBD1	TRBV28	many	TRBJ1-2	TGTGCCAGCAGTTTAGACAGGGCCTATGGCTACACCTTC	CASSLDRAYGYTF
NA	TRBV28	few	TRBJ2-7	TGTGCCAGCAGTTTTCGGGGCGCCGAGGACGAGCAGTACTTC	CASSFRGAEDEQYF
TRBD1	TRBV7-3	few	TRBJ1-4	TGTGCCAGCAGCTTACAGTACAGGGGGCGCGGTGGAGATGAAAAACTGTTTTTT	CASSLQYRGRGGDEKLFF
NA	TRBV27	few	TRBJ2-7	TGTGCCAGCAAAATGACAGTCGACTCCTACGAGCAGTACTTC	CASKMTVDSYEQYF
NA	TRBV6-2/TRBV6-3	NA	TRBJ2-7	TGTGCCAGCAGCCAACCTCGACTGTCCTACGAGCAGTACTTC	CASSQPRLSYEQYF
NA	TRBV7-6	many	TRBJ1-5	TGTGCCAGCAGCTTAGAGGCAGGGGTGAATCAGCCCCAGCATTTT	CASSLEAGVNQPQHF
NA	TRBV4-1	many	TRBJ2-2	TGCGCCAGCAGCCCACTGGCTCAGTCCGCGAACACCGGGGAGCTGTTTTTT	CASSPLAQSANTGELFF
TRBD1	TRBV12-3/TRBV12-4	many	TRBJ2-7	TGTGCCAGCAACCCTACAGGGGCGGACGAGCAGTACTTC	CASNPTGADEQYF
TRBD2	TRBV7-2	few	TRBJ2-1	TGTGCCAGCACCCGACTAGCGGGGGGGCCAGATGAGCAGTTCTTC	CASTRLAGGPDEQFF